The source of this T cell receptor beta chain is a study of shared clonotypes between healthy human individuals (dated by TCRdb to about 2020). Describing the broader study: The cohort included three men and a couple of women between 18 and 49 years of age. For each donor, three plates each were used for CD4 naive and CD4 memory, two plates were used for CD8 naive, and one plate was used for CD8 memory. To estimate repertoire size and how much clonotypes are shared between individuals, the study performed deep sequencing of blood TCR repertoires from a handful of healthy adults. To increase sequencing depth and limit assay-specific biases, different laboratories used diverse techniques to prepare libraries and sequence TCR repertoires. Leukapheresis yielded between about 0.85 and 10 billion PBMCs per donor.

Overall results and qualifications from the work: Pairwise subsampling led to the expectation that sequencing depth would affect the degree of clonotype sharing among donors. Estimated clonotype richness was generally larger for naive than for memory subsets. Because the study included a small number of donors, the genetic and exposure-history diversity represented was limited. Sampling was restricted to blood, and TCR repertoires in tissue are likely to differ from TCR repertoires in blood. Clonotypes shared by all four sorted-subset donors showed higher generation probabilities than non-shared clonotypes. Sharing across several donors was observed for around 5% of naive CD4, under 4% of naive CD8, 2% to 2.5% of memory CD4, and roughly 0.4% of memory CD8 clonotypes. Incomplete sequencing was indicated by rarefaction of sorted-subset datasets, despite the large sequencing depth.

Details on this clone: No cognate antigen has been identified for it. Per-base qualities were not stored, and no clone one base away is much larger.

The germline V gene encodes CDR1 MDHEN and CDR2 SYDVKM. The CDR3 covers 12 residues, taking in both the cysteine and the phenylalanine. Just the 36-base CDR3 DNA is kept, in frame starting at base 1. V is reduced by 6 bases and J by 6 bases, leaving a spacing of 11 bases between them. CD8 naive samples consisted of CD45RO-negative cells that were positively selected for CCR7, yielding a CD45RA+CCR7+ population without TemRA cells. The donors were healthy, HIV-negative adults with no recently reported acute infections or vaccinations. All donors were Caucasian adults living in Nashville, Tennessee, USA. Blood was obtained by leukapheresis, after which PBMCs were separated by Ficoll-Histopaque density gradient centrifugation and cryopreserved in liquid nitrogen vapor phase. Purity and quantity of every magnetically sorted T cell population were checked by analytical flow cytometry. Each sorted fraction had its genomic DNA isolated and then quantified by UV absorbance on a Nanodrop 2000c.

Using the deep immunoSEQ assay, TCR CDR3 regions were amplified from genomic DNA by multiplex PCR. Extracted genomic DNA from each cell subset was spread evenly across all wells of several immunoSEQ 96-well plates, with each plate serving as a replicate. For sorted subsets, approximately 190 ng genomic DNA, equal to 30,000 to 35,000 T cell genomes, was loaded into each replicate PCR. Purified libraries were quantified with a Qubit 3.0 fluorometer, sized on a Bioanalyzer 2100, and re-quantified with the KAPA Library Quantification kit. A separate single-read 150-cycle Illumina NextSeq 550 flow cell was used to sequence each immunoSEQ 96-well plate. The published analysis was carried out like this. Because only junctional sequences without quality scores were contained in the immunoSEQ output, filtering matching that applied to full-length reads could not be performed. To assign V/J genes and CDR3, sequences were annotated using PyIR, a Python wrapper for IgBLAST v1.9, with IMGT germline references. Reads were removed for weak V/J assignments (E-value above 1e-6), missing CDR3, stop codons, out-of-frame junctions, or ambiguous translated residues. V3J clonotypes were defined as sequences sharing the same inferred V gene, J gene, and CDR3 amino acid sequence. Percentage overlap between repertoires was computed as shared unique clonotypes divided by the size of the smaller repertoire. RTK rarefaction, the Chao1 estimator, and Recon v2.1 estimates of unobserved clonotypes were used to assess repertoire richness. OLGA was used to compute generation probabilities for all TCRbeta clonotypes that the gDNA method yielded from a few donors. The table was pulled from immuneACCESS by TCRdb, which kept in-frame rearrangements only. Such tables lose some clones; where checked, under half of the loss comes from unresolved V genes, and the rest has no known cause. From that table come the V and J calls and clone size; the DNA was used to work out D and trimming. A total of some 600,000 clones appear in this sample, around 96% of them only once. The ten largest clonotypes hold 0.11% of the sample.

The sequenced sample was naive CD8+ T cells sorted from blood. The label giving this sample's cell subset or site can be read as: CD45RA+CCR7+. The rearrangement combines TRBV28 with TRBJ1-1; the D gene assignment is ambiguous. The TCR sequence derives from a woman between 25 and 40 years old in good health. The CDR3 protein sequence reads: CASSLDGSEAFF. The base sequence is TGTGCCAGCAGCCTAGACGGCTCTGAAGCTTTCTTT.